The 12 T cell receptor beta chains below come from one sample, sequenced in a study of T cells expressing NK-cell markers. One entry per CDR3 protein, without DNA, is what TCRdb gives after re-calling the 5' RACE reads. This listing includes some 460,000 distinct CDR3 sequences. Specimen: blood T cells: a sorted CD56 or NKG2C T cell subset, CD4+ or CD8+ T cells, or bulk PBMC T cells (not recorded which). Every receptor here comes from a woman in her forties or fifties in good health.

The V and J genes are TRBV25-1 and TRBJ2-5; TCRdb's D call of TRBD1 is untestable without DNA. The CDR3 is 15 amino acids. The V gene's germline CDR1 is MGHDK and CDR2 SYGVNS. CDR3 residues: CASSERGGPQETQYF.

The chain employs TRBV7-9 and TRBJ2-3. The CDR3 consists of 18 residues. Germline V gene sequence: CDR1 SEHNR, CDR2 FQNEAQ (reference sequence). The CDR3 is CASSLRFSNLKGTDTQYF.

This chain uses TRBV20-1 with TRBJ2-3; TCRdb picks TRBD1, but there is no DNA to check that call. The germline CDR1 and CDR2 sequences are DFQATT and SNEGSKA (reference sequence). This CDR3 has 12 residues. The CDR3 loop is CRAGPSTDTQYF.

The chain uses TRBV28 and TRBJ2-4; the D call from TCRdb, TRBD2, cannot be confirmed without DNA. The CDR3 runs 14 residues. Germline CDR1 is MDHEN and CDR2 is SYDVKM. The CDR3 loop is CASKSGGAKNIQYF.

This sequence joins TRBV30 and TRBJ2-4; TCRdb names TRBD2, which stays unverified in the absence of DNA. CDR1 is GTSNPN, CDR2 SVGIG, per germline (reference sequence). The CDR3 is 14 residues long. CDR3 in amino acids: CACLSGSGKNIQYF.

This sequence joins TRBV7-2 and TRBJ2-2. CDR3 length: 15 residues. CDR1 and CDR2 (germline): SGHTA, FQGNSA. This CDR3 reads CASSLQPGGTGELFF. Drawing the rest from reference TRBV7-2 and TRBJ2-2, the complete variable domain is GAGVSQSPSNKVTEKGKDVELRCDPISGHTALYWYRQSLGQGLEFLIYFQGNSAPDKSGLPSDRFSAERTGGSVSTLTIQRTQQEDSAVYLCASSLQPGGTGELFFGEGSRLTVL.

The V call is TRBV5-1, the J call TRBJ2-3; the D call from TCRdb, TRBD2, cannot be confirmed without DNA. The CDR3 is 16 amino acids. Per germline, CDR1 SGHRS and CDR2 YFSETQ. CDR3 amino acids: CASSLAGGPVADTQYF.

The chain combines TRBV19 with TRBJ2-2. In germline, CDR1 is LNHDA, CDR2 SQIVND (reference sequence). The CDR3 has 16 residues. CDR3 sequence: CASNYLGIRNTGELFF.

The chain has TRBV5-6 and TRBJ2-3; lacking DNA, the TRBD2 call made by TCRdb goes unchecked. The CDR3 is made up of 16 amino acids. CDR1 SGHDT and CDR2 YYEEEE come from the germline V gene. The CDR3 sequence: CASSYFSGRSTDTQYF. Variable domain in full (rest from reference TRBV5-6 and TRBJ2-3): DAGVTQSPTHLIKTRGQQVTLRCSPKSGHDTVSWYQQALGQGPQFIFQYYEEEERQRGNFPDRFSGHQFPNYSSELNVNALLLGDSALYLCASSYFSGRSTDTQYFGPGTRLTVL.

V is TRBV2 and J is TRBJ2-3; TCRdb outputs TRBD1, but without DNA this stays unchecked. The CDR3 totals 14 residues. CDR1 and CDR2 from the germline V gene are SNHLY and FYNNEI. The CDR3 sequence is CASSPGQGSGTQYF.

This chain links TRBV29-1 with TRBJ1-2; TCRdb's D gene call, TRBD1, goes unchecked for lack of DNA. The CDR3 runs 15 residues. Germline CDR1 is SQVTM and CDR2 is ANQGSEA. This chain's CDR3 is CSVDTPGQGARGYTF.

The rearrangement uses TRBV7-2 and TRBJ2-1; TCRdb's D gene call, TRBD2, goes unchecked for lack of DNA. The germline gives CDR1 SGHTA, CDR2 FQGNSA. This CDR3 has 16 residues. The CDR3 reads CASSFRSSGFYNEQFF.